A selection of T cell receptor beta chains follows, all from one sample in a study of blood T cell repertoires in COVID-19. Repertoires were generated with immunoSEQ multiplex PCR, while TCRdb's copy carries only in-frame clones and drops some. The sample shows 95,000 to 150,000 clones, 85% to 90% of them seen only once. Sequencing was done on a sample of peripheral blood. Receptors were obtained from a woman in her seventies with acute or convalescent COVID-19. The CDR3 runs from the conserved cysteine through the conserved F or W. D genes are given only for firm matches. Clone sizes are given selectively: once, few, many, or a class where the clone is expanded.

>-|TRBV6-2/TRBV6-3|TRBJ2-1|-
CASSYSRVPNEQFF
TGTGCCAGCAGTTACTCGAGGGTCCCCAATGAGCAGTTCTTC
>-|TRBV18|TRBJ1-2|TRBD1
CASSFWDRGEYGYTF
TGTGCCAGCTCATTCTGGGACAGGGGAGAGTATGGCTACACCTTC
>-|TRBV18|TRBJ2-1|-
CASSGLASSYNEQFF
TGTGCCAGCTCAGGACTGGCGAGCTCCTACAATGAGCAGTTCTTC
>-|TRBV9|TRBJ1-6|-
CASSSRVLNSPLHF
TGTGCCAGCAGCTCCCGGGTCCTTAATTCACCCCTCCACTTT
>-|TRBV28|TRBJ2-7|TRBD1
CASRTDRGPYEQYF
TGTGCCAGCAGAACGGACAGGGGGCCCTACGAGCAGTACTTC
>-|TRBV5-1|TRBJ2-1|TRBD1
CASSEGASNEQFF
TGCGCCAGCAGCGAGGGGGCCTCCAATGAGCAGTTCTTC
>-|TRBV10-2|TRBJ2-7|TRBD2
CASSRLAGGPYEQYF
TGCGCCAGCAGCCGGCTAGCGGGGGGGCCTTACGAGCAGTACTTC
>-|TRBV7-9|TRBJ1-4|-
CASSLREADEKLFF
TGTGCCAGCAGCCTGAGGGAGGCCGATGAAAAACTGTTTTTT
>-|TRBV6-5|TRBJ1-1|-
CASSWTQDVNTEAFF
TGTGCCAGCAGTTGGACACAGGATGTGAACACTGAAGCTTTCTTT
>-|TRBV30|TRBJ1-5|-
CAWTPGGVQPQHF
TGTGCCTGGACCCCAGGAGGGGTTCAGCCCCAGCATTTT
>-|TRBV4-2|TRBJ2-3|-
CASSQETGSSSKDTQYF
TGTGCCAGCAGCCAAGAGACGGGGAGCTCCTCTAAGGATACGCAGTATTTT
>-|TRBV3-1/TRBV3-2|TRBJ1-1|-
CASSQEGGFSNTEAFF
TGTGCCAGCAGCCAAGAAGGAGGGTTTTCGAACACTGAAGCTTTCTTT
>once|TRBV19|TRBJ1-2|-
CASSKVGGANYGYTF
TGTGCCAGTAGTAAAGTCGGCGGAGCTAACTATGGCTACACCTTC
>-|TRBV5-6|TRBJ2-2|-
CASSYPTGPNTGELFF
TGTGCCAGCAGTTACCCGACAGGACCGAACACCGGGGAGCTGTTTTTT
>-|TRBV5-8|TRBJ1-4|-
CASSLGLGRTTPNEKLFF
TGTGCCAGCAGCTTGGGGTTGGGCAGAACAACCCCTAATGAAAAACTGTTTTTT
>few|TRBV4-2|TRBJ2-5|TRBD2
CASSQDLPSGGARSETQYF
TGTGCCAGCAGCCAAGATCTCCCTAGCGGGGGGGCACGTTCGGAGACCCAGTACTTC
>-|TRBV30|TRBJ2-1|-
CACTAGGFHEQFF
TGTGCCTGCACGGCCGGCGGGTTTCATGAGCAGTTCTTC
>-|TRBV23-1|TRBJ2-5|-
CASSSTPRDFGTQETQYF
TGCGCCAGCAGTTCGACCCCAAGGGACTTTGGGACCCAAGAGACCCAGTACTTC
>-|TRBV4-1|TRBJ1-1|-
CASSQDRAGTEAFF
TGCGCCAGCAGCCAAGACAGGGCTGGGACTGAAGCTTTCTTT